This T cell receptor (beta chain) derives from a study of blood T cells in healthy people across ages. J gave up 0 bases and V 2 bases, and 7 bases lay outside the gene matches. The CDR3 length is 17 residues. CDR1 is MDHEN, CDR2 SYDVKM, per germline. With a J-beta primer mix and a sample-barcoded 5' primer, a second PCR ran about 7 to 12 cycles. Tagging of each cDNA molecule was performed by a template-switch adaptor with 12 random nucleotides. TCRdb re-derived calls from the 5' RACE reads in MiXCR, one entry per CDR3 protein. The sample lists over a million distinct CDR3 sequences, roughly a quarter occurring once. Another study also made use of these data, one on T cells of mothers and their children. According to that study: Over 9 million reads per mother and roughly 3 million per child were obtained.

Sequencing input: blood. This TCR was sampled from a girl aged 2 to 10 in good health. The chain recombines TRBV28 with TRBJ1-3; TRBD1 aligns across 7 bases. The chain's CDR3 is CASSLRGQSRSGNTIYF. Written as DNA, the CDR3 is TGTGCCAGCAGTTTAAGGGGGCAGTCCCGCTCTGGAAACACCATATATTTT. The full variable domain, in which reference TRBV28 and TRBJ1-3 provide the parts outside the CDR3, is DVKVTQSSRYLVKRTGEKVFLECVQDMDHENMFWYRQDPGLGLRLIYFSYDVKMKEKGDIPEGYSVSREKKERFSLILESASTNQTSMYLCASSLRGQSRSGNTIYFGEGSWLTVV.